The 7 T cell receptor beta chains reported below all come from one sample, sequenced in a study of Ad26.COV2.S vaccination and SARS-CoV-2 variants. Sequenced by immunoSEQ multiplex PCR; TCRdb stores in-frame clones only, minus some. The table shows about 440,000 clones, with 80% to 95% occurring only once. Treatment here: around 19 received Ad26.COV2.S at low or high dose, single or two shots; roughly five received placebo; per-sample allocation not given. Sampling occurred on day 63 after the first vaccine or placebo injection. This specimen consisted of peripheral blood, obtained in a trial of Ad26.COV2.S vaccine versus placebo. The origin of the receptors is a person between 18 and 65 years old who received the Ad26.COV2.S COVID-19 vaccine or a placebo.

This clone was recorded once. The J gene is TRBJ1-4, the V gene TRBV6-5; D uncertain. The CDR3 runs to 11 residues. CDR1 is MNHEY, CDR2 SVGAGI, per germline. V gave up 7 bases and J gave up 8 bases, with 8 bases separating them. DNA for the CDR3: TGTGCCAGCATGAGAGGGGAAAAACTGTTTTTT. Translating gives CASMRGEKLFF.

The rearrangement uses TRBV28 and TRBJ1-4; possibly TRBD1 for D (6 bases). The V gene's germline CDR1 is MDHEN and CDR2 SYDVKM. The CDR3 spans 14 residues. The V end was cut by 2 bases, the J end by 8 bases, with 12 bases between. CDR3 loop: CASSLRHRDEKLFF. The CDR3 DNA follows: TGTGCCAGCAGTTTAAGACACAGGGACGAAAAACTGTTTTTT.

The V gene is TRBV11-2, the J gene TRBJ1-1; D might be TRBD1 (5 bases). V was trimmed by 5 bases and J by 1 base, leaving 17 bases between them. The germline gives CDR1 SGHAT, CDR2 FQNNGV. This CDR3 has 16 residues. The CDR3 nucleotides are TGTGCCAGCAGCCGAGGGGTTAGGGGTGCGAACACTGAAGCTTTCTTT. Translated: CASSRGVRGANTEAFF.

The gene calls are TRBV5-4 and TRBJ2-1; 8 bases are shared with TRBD2. With 4 bases clipped from V and 1 base from J, the junction kept 10 bases outside the gene matches. CDR3 length: 17 residues. Germline V lookup: CDR1 SGHNT, CDR2 YYREEE (reference sequence). This chain's CDR3 is CASSPNKGLVSYNEQFF. DNA of the CDR3: TGTGCCAGCAGCCCAAATAAGGGACTAGTGTCCTACAATGAGCAGTTCTTC.

The chain has TRBV7-6 and TRBJ2-1; weak D call: TRBD2 (5 bases). Trimming removed 10 bases from V and 4 bases from J, with 17 bases in between. Germline values: CDR1 SGHVS, CDR2 FNYEAQ. The CDR3 is made up of 14 amino acids. CDR3 nucleotide sequence: TGTGCCACCAGTCGCGGGCCGACATACAATGAGCAGTTCTTC. This codes for CATSRGPTYNEQFF. Together with reference TRBV7-6 and TRBJ2-1, the CDR3 gives the full variable domain: GAGVSQSPRYKVTKRGQDVALRCDPISGHVSLYWYRQALGQGPEFLTYFNYEAQQDKSGLPNDRFSAERPEGSISTLTIQRTEQRDSAMYRCATSRGPTYNEQFFGPGTRLTVL.

The V and J genes are TRBV29-1 and TRBJ2-3, with 15 bases that match TRBD2. This CDR3 has 17 residues. Trimming removed 6 bases from V and 7 bases from J; junction bases left unmatched: 14. Germline V gene lookup returns CDR1 SQVTM and CDR2 ANQGSEA. CDR3 nucleotide sequence: TGCAGCGTGATAGGATGGACTAGCGGGAGGGCCAGAAATACGCAGTATTTT. Translation: CSVIGWTSGRARNTQYF.

This chain joins TRBV19 and TRBJ2-5; the match to TRBD1 covers 10 bases. After removal of 3 bases from V and 5 bases from J, the junction contained 9 bases not matched to a gene. The CDR3 totals 16 residues. Germline values: CDR1 LNHDA, CDR2 SQIVND (reference sequence). The CDR3 region has the DNA TGTGCCAGTAGTATTGGACAGGGGGTTACTGGTGAGACCCAGTACTTC. This translates into CASSIGQGVTGETQYF.